The TCR beta chain described here comes from a study of blood T cell repertoires in COVID-19 (dated by TCRdb to 2018 to 2020). Some background on the complete study: Collaborator samples came from the United States, Italy and Spain and covered acute and convalescent phases of COVID-19. The material from the prospective study consisted of cDNA or gDNA derived from T cells, B-cell-depleted T cells, or PBMCs. Samples were obtained from the ongoing ImmuneRACE study (first 160 participants) and from roughly 1,300 subjects provided by 6 global collaborators. Deeply sampled blood TCRbeta repertoires from subjects exposed to, actively infected with, or recovered from COVID-19 were included in the dataset. The repertoires were made available in a free public database intended to serve as a resource for research on the immune response to SARS-CoV-2. HLA class I and class II types, where available, came from metadata supplied by the sample provider rather than from assay-based typing. A de-identified subject ID, COVID-19 status, age in years and sex were almost always included in the sample metadata.

The immunoSEQ Assay, a bias-controlled multiplex PCR, was used to amplify TCRbeta CDR3 regions from genomic DNA. As for the authors' bioinformatics: Within the assay, amplification of reference gene primers was used to estimate how many nucleated cells each sample contained. To quantify the absolute abundance of each unique TCRbeta CDR3 rearrangement, sequence reads were collapsed and filtered. For each sample, productive Simpson clonality was calculated as the square root of Simpson's diversity index across productive rearrangements. TCRdb took over this immuneACCESS table, retaining in-frame rearrangements with V and J assigned. Such tables are incomplete; in checked studies, under half of the missing clones stem from an unresolved V gene, and the remainder is unexplained. The V and J calls and clone size were taken over from that table, and D and trimming were inferred from the DNA. In all, the sample holds 30,000 to 40,000 clones, and 85% of those were seen once. 15% to 20% of the sample belongs to the ten largest clones.

Its CDR3 holds 11 amino acids, cysteine through phenylalanine. Here the CDR3 DNA is all that survives: 33 bases in frame from base 1. The CDR1 and CDR2 encoded by the germline V gene (reference sequence) are MNHNY and SVGAGI. Collaborating institutions collected whole blood in K2EDTA tubes following their own protocols. For TCRbeta analysis, collaborators shipped samples in one of three forms: frozen whole blood, isolated PBMCs, or DNA extracted from either of those sample types. Of note for this clone: The antigen this receptor binds is unknown. No base-level quality is on record; no much larger clone is a single base apart.

Results and caveats for the whole study, not just this receptor: Clinical and demographic metadata were provided uncurated, with the amount varying by source and participant.

What was sequenced was peripheral blood. The chain was built from TRBV6-6 and TRBJ1-2, and possibly TRBD1, on 6 matching bases. The clonotype was recovered from a woman in her fifties or sixties with active COVID-19. The CDR3 reads as follows: CVYRELEGYTF. The nucleotide sequence reads TGTGTTTACAGGGAGCTAGAAGGCTACACCTTC.